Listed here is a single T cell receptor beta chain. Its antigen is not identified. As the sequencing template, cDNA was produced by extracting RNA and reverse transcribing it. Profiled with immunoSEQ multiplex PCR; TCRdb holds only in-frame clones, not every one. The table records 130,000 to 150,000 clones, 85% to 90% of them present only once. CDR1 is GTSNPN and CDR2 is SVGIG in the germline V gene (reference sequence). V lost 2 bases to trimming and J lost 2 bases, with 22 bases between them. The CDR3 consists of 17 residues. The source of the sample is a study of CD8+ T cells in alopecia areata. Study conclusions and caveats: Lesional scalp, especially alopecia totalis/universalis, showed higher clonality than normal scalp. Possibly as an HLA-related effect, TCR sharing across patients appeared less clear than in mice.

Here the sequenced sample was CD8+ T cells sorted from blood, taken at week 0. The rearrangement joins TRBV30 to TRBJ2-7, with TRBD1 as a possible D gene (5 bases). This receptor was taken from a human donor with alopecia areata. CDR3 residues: CAWSRPARQSNPYEQYF. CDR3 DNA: TGTGCCTGGAGTAGACCCGCCAGACAGTCCAACCCCTACGAGCAGTACTTC.